A selection of T cell receptor beta chains follows, all from one sample in a study of CD8+ T cells in alopecia areata. Only in-frame clones appear in the TCRdb table, and some are missing; sequencing was by immunoSEQ multiplex PCR. The table has 130,000 or so clones, approximately 60% seen once. The material was CD4+ T cells sorted from blood, obtained at week 4, from a patient treated with tofacitinib. The receptors originated from a human donor with alopecia areata. Each CDR3 is given with its conserved first and last residue. The D gene is left open where the match is weak. The listing skips clone size in some rows; elsewhere it reads once, few, many or a size class.

. TRBJ2-4 . TRBV29-1 13 TGCAGCGTTTTACAGGGTAGGGGAGGCATTCAGTACTTC CSVLQGRGGIQYF
TRBD1 TRBJ1-4 . TRBV30 14 TGTGCCTGGAGTGGGACAGGGGGACGAGAAAAACTGTTTTTT CAWSGTGGREKLFF
. TRBJ2-1 . TRBV21-1 19 TGTGCCAGCAGCAAAGTGGAGGGGGGACTAGCGGGCACCTACAATGAGCAGTTCTTC CASSKVEGGLAGTYNEQFF
. TRBJ2-6 . TRBV6-1 14 TGTGCCACCGAGGGGGGCTCTGGGGCCAACGTCCTGACTTTC CATEGGSGANVLTF
. TRBJ1-2 . TRBV29-1 12 TGCAGCGTTGAAGCCCAGGACTATGGCTACACCTTC CSVEAQDYGYTF
. TRBJ2-7 few TRBV28 19 TGTGCCAGCAGTTTACCCCGGGCCCCGGGGGCGTCAATAACCTACGAGCAGTACTTC CASSLPRAPGASITYEQYF
TRBD2 TRBJ2-1 . TRBV9 15 TGTGCCAGCAGCGTAGCTGCGGGGGGGGCCGATGAGCAGTTCTTC CASSVAAGGADEQFF
. TRBJ2-1 . TRBV27 12 TGTGCCAGCAGGGGTCGTAACAATGAGCAGTTCTTC CASRGRNNEQFF
. TRBJ2-3 . TRBV29-1 13 TGCAGCGGTATCAGGGGAGAGGAACATACGCAGTATTTT CSGIRGEEHTQYF
. TRBJ2-2 . TRBV27 16 TGTGCCAGCAGTTTATATTCGGAGAGCAGAGTCGGGGAGCTGTTTTTT CASSLYSESRVGELFF
. TRBJ2-5 . TRBV28 13 TGTGCCAGCAGTGTGGGTTCGAAAGAGACCCAGTACTTC CASSVGSKETQYF
. TRBJ2-7 . TRBV2 13 TGTGCCAGCAGTGAGGTGAAAGATTACGAGCAGTACTTC CASSEVKDYEQYF
. TRBJ1-6 few TRBV19 16 TGTGCCAGTAGTATGGGGCGTTACTCCTATAATTCACCCCTCCACTTT CASSMGRYSYNSPLHF
TRBD1 TRBJ1-6 . TRBV4-3 15 TGCGCCAGCAGCCAAGATGGGACAGTGAATTCACCCCTCCACTTT CASSQDGTVNSPLHF
. TRBJ1-4 few TRBV28 16 TGTGCCAGCAGCTCTTCGACGCGGGGGAATAATGAAAAACTGTTTTTT CASSSSTRGNNEKLFF
. TRBJ2-5 few TRBV15 14 TGTGCCACCAGTGAACCGAGGCGACAAGAGACCCAGTACTTC CATSEPRRQETQYF
. TRBJ2-3 . TRBV19 11 TGTGCCAGTAGAACCACAGATACGCAGTATTTT CASRTTDTQYF